The 9 T cell receptor beta chains presented below share a single source sample, sequenced in a study of control samples from healthy donors and cancer patients. Clones were read by immunoSEQ multiplex PCR, and TCRdb kept only the in-frame ones, dropping some. The table has 15,000 or so clones, 90% to 95% seen once. The sequenced sample consisted of PBMCs. The receptors stem from a man at least 80 years old with lung cancer.

The chain employs TRBV6-2 or TRBV6-3 and TRBJ1-5; the D gene is possibly TRBD1 (5 bases). Trimming shortened V by 3 bases and J by 9 bases, and 18 bases separated the two germline ends. There are 15 residues in the CDR3. Per germline, CDR1 MNHEY and CDR2 SVGEGT. In nucleotides, the CDR3 is TGTGCCAGCAGTTATTGGGCGGGGACGCCGGGGCCCCAGCATTTT. It yields the protein CASSYWAGTPGPQHF.

The chain links TRBV7-2 to TRBJ1-1; 8 bases fit TRBD1. Germline CDR1 and CDR2: SGHTA and FQGNSA. The CDR3 runs 15 residues. The V segment lost 6 bases and the J segment 0 bases; nucleotides outside the gene matches: 6. CDR3 nucleotides: TGTGCCAGCAGACACACGGACAGGGTGAACACTGAAGCTTTCTTT. This codes for CASRHTDRVNTEAFF.

The V and J genes are TRBV5-1 and TRBJ2-1; D is possibly TRBD1 (6 bases). CDR1 is SGHRS and CDR2 is YFSETQ in the germline V gene. The germline V and J ends were trimmed by 4 bases and 8 bases, with 19 bases remaining between them. The CDR3 extends over 15 amino acids. CDR3 DNA: TGCGCCAGCAGCCTGGGACATAGTAGGGTGGATGAGCAGTTCTTC. Encoded protein: CASSLGHSRVDEQFF.

The J gene is TRBJ2-2, the V gene TRBV19; 7 nucleotides agree with TRBD1. The V segment lost 1 base and the J segment 5 bases; nucleotides outside the gene matches: 4. The V gene's germline CDR1 is LNHDA and CDR2 SQIVND (reference sequence). The CDR3 spans 15 residues. The CDR3 DNA follows: TGTGCCAGTAGTATAGTAGGGGGCAAGACCGGGGAGCTGTTTTTT. Its protein is CASSIVGGKTGELFF.

The chain carries TRBV6-5 and TRBJ2-7; D might be TRBD1 (5 bases). The germline V gene has CDR1 MNHEY and CDR2 SVGAGI. The CDR3 covers 12 residues. Trimming left V 6 bases short and J 2 bases short, with 8 bases between. DNA for the CDR3: TGTGCCAGCAGGGACATGGCCTACGAGCAGTACGTC. Protein sequence: CASRDMAYEQYV.

The chain employs TRBV7-9 and TRBJ1-1; D might be TRBD1 (5 bases). CDR1 and CDR2 from the germline V gene are SEHNR and FQNEAQ (reference sequence). V gave up 6 bases and J gave up 3 bases, with 14 bases separating them. This CDR3 spans 14 amino acids. CDR3: CASSDQGSDTEAFF. The DNA of the CDR3 is TGTGCCAGCAGTGACCAGGGATCCGACACTGAAGCTTTCTTT.

The J gene is TRBJ1-4, the V gene TRBV5-5; D might be TRBD1 (5 bases). Germline V gene sequence: CDR1 SGHKS, CDR2 YYEKEE (reference sequence). The CDR3 sequence is 16 residues long. V was pared by 4 bases and J by 0 bases, with 13 bases between. The CDR3 spells CASSRGTAATNEKLFF. CDR3 DNA: TGTGCCAGCAGCAGAGGGACGGCTGCAACTAATGAAAAACTGTTTTTT.

The J gene is TRBJ2-1, the V gene TRBV9, with 9 bases fitting TRBD1. CDR1 SGDLS and CDR2 YYNGEE come from the germline V gene. This CDR3 is built from 16 residues. The V segment lost 3 bases and the J segment 2 bases; nucleotides outside the gene matches: 6. CDR3 sequence: CASSDRDRVTYNEQFF. The CDR3 DNA is TGTGCCAGCAGCGACAGGGACAGGGTAACCTACAATGAGCAGTTCTTC.

V is TRBV18 and J is TRBJ1-1; TRBD1 matches at 7 bases. Per germline, CDR1 KGHSH and CDR2 LQKENI. The trim removed 7 bases at V and 5 bases at J, leaving 10 bases unmatched. CDR3 size: 14 residues. The CDR3 nucleotides read TGTGCCAGCTGGGACCGACAGGGTTGGACTGAAGCTTTCTTT. Residues: CASWDRQGWTEAFF.